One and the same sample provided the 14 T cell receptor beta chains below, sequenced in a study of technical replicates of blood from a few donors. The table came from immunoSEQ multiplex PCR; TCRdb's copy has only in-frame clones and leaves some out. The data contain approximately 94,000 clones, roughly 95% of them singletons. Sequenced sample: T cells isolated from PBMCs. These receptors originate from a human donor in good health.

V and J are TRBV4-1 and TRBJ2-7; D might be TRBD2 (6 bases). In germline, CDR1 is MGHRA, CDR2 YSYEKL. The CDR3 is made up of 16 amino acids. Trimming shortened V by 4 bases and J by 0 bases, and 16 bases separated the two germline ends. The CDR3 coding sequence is TGCGCCAGCAGCCGACGGAGCGGGCCTAGCTCCTACGAGCAGTACTTC. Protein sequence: CASSRRSGPSSYEQYF.

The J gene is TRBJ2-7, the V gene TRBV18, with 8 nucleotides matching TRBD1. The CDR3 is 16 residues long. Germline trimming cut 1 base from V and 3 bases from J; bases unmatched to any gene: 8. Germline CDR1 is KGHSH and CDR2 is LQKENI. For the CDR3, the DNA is TGTGCCAGCTCACCACGGGTGACAGGGGTCGACTACGAGCAGTACTTC. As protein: CASSPRVTGVDYEQYF.

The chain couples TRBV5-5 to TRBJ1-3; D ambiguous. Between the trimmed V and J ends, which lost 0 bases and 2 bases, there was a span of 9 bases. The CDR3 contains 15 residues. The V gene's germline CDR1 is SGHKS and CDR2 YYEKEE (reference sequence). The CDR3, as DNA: TGTGCCAGCAGCTTGGCCGTTACAGCTGGAAACACCATATATTTT. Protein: CASSLAVTAGNTIYF.

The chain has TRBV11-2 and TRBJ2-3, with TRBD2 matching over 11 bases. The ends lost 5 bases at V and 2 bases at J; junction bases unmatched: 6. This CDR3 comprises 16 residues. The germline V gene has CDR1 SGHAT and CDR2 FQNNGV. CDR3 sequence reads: CASSKLAGDVTDTQYF. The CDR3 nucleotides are TGTGCCAGCAGCAAACTAGCGGGAGATGTCACAGATACGCAGTATTTT.

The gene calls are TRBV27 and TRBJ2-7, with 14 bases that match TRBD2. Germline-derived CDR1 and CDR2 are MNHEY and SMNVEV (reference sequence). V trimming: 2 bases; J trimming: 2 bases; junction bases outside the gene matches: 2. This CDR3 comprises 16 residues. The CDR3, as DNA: TGTGCCAGCAGTTTAAAGGGACTAGCGGGAGCCTACGAGCAGTACTTC. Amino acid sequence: CASSLKGLAGAYEQYF.

This CDR3 is CSALAAYEQYF. In DNA, the CDR3 is TGCAGCGCTCTAGCGGCCTACGAGCAGTACTTC. The rearrangement links TRBV29-1 to TRBJ2-7, with TRBD2 matching over 7 bases. The CDR3 loop spans 11 amino acids. V lost 7 bases, J lost 2 bases, and 2 bases stayed unmatched. Per germline, CDR1 SQVTM and CDR2 ANQGSEA.

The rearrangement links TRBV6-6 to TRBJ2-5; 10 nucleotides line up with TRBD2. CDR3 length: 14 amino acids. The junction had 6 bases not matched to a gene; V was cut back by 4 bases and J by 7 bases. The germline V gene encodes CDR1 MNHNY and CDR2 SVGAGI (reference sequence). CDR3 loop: CASSSAGGPVTQYF. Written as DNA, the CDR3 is TGTGCCAGCAGTTCAGCGGGAGGGCCGGTGACCCAGTACTTC.

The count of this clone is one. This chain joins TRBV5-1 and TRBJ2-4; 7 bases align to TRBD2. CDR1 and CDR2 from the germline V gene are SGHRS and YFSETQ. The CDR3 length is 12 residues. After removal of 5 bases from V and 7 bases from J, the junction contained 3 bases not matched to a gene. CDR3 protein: CASSQGGNIQYF. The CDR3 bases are TGCGCCAGCAGTCAGGGAGGGAACATTCAGTACTTC.

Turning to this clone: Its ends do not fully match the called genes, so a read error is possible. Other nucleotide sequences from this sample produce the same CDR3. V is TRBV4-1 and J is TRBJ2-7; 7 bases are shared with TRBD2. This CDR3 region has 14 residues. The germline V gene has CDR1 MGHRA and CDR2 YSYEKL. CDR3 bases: TGCGCCAGTAGCCCCGGGACTACCAACAACGAGCAGTACTTC. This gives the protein CASSPGTTNNEQYF.

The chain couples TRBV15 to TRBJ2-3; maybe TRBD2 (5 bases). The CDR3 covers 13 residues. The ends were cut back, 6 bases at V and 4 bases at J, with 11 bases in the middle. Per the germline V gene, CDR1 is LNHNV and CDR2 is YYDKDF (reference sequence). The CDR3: CATRKLGSDTQYF. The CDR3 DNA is TGTGCCACCAGAAAACTAGGCTCAGATACGCAGTATTTT.

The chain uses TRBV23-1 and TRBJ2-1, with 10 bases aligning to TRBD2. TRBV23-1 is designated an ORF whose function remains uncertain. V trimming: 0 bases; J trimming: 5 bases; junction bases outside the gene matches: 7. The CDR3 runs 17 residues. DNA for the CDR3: TGCGCCAGCAGTCAATCGGGGGGACTAGCGCCGAACAATGAGCAGTTCTTC. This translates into CASSQSGGLAPNNEQFF.

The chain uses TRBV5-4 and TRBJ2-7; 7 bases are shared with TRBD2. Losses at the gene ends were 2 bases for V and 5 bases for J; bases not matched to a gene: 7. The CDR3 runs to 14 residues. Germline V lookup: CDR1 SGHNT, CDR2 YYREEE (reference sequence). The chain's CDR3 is CASSLGGRSHEQYF. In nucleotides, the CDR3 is TGTGCCAGCAGCTTAGGCGGGAGAAGCCACGAGCAGTACTTC.

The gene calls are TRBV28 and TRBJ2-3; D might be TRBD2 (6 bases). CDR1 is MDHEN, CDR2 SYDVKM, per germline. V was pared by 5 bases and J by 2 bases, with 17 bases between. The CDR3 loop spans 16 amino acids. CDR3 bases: TGTGCCAGCAGTGGGGACTCCGGACTCTACACAGATACGCAGTATTTT. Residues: CASSGDSGLYTDTQYF.

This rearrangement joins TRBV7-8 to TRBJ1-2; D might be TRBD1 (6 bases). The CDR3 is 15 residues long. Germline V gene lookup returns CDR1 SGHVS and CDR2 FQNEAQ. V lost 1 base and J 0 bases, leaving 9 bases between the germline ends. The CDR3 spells CASSLGTASNYGYTF. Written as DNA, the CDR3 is TGTGCCAGCAGCTTAGGGACAGCCTCTAACTATGGCTACACCTTC.